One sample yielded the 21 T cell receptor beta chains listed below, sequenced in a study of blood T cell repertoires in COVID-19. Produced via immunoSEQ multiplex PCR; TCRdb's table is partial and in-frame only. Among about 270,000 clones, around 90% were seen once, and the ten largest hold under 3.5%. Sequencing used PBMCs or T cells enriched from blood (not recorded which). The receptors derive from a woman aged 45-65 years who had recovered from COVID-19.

In nucleotides, the CDR3 is TGTGCCAGCAGTTCTCCAAGGACAGGGGCTGGGACTGAAGCTTTCTTT. This gives the protein CASSSPRTGAGTEAFF. The chain uses TRBV6-5 and TRBJ1-1; 9 nucleotides align to TRBD1. V gave up 4 bases and J gave up 5 bases; unmatched junction bases: 11. The CDR3 has 16 residues. CDR1 MNHEY and CDR2 SVGAGI come from the germline V gene.

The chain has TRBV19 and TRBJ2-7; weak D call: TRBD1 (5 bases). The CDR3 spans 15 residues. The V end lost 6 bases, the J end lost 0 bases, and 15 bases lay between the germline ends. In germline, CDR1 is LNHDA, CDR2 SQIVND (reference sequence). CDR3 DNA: TGTGCCAGTAGAGCCGTAGGGGCGGACTCCTACGAGCAGTACTTC. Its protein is CASRAVGADSYEQYF.

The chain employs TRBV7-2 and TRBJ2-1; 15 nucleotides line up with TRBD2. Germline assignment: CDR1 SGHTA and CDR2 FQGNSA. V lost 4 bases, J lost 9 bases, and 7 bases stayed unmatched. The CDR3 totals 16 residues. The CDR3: CASSSPGLAGGGEQFF. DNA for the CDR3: TGTGCCAGCAGCTCGCCTGGACTAGCGGGAGGGGGTGAGCAGTTCTTC.

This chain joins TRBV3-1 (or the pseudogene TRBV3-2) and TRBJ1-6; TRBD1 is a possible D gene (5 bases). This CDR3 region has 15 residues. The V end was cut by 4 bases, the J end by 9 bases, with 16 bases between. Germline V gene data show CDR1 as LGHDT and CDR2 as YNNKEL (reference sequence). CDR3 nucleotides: TGTGCCAGCAGCCCCTGGCTGGGGCTAGGTTCACCCCTCCACTTT. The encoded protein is CASSPWLGLGSPLHF.

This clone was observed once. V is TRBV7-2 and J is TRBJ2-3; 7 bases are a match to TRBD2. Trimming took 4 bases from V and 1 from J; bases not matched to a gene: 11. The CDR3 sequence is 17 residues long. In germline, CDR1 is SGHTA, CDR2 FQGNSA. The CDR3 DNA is TGTGCCAGCAGCTGGGGGAGACTAGCTCTCCGCACAGATACGCAGTATTTT. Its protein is CASSWGRLALRTDTQYF.

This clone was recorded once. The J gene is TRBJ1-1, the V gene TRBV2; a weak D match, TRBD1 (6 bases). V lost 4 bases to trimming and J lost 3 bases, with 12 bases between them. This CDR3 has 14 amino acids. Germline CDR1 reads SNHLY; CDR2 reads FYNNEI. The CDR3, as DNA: TGTGCCAGCAGTGCGGGGGGCTGGGACACTGAAGCTTTCTTT. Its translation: CASSAGGWDTEAFF.

CDR3: CASSYDSQNYGYTF. The DNA for the CDR3 is TGTGCCAGCAGTTACGACAGCCAAAACTATGGCTACACCTTC. The chain uses TRBV6-6 and TRBJ1-2; D might be TRBD1 (5 bases). The V and J ends lost 2 bases and 2 bases respectively, with 9 bases between them. In germline, CDR1 is MNHNY, CDR2 SVGAGI (reference sequence). CDR3 length: 14 amino acids.

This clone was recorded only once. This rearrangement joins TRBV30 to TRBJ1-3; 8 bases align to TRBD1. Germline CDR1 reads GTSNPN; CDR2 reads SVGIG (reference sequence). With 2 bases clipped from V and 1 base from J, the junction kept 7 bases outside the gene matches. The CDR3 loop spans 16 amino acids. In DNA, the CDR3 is TGTGCCTGGAGTATAGGGACAGGCGCATCTGGAAACACCATATATTTT. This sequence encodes CAWSIGTGASGNTIYF.

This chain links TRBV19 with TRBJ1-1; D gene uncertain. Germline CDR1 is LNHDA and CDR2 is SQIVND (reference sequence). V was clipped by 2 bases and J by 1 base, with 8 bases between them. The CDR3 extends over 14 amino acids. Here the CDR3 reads CASSILTENTEAFF. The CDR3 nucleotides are TGTGCCAGTAGTATACTAACAGAGAACACTGAAGCTTTCTTT.

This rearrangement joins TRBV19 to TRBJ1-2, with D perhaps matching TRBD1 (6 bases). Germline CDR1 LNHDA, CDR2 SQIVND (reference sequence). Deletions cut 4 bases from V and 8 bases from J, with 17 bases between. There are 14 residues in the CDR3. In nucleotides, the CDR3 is TGTGCCAGTAGTAAACAGGGTGTTGGTAAAGGCTACACCTTC. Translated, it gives CASSKQGVGKGYTF.

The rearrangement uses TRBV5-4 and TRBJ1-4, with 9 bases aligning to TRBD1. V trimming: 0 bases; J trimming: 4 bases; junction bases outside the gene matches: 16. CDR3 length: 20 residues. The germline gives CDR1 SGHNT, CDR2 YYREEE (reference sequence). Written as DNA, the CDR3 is TGTGCCAGCAGCTTGGACAGGGGGCGCGGAAATCGAGGCCATAATGAAAAACTGTTTTTT. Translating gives CASSLDRGRGNRGHNEKLFF.

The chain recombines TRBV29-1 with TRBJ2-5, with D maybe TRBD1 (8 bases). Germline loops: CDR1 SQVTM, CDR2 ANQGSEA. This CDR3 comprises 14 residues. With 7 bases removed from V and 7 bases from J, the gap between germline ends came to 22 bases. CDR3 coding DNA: TGCAGCGCCCAGAAGACAGGGGCGGGGGCGACCCAGTACTTC. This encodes CSAQKTGAGATQYF.

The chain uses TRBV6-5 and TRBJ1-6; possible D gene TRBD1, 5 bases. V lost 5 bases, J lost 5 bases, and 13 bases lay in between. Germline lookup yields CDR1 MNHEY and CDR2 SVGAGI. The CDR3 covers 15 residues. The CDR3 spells CASSNTPTDNSPLHF. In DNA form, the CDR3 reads TGTGCCAGCAGTAACACCCCGACAGATAATTCACCCCTCCACTTT.

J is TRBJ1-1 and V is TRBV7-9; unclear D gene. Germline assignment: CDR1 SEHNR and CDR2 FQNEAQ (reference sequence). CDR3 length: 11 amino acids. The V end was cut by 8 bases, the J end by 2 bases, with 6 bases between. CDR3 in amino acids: CASPGNTEAFF. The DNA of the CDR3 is TGTGCCAGCCCGGGAAACACTGAAGCTTTCTTT. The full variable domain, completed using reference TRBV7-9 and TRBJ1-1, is DTGVSQNPRHKITKRGQNVTFRCDPISEHNRLYWYRQTLGQGPEFLTYFQNEAQLEKSRLLSDRFSAERPKGSFSTLEIQRTEQGDSAMYLCASPGNTEAFFGQGTRLTVV.

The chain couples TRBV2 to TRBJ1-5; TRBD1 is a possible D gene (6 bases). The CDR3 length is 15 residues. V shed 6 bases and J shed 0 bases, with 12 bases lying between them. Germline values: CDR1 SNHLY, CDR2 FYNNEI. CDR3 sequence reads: CASRRQGNSNQPQHF. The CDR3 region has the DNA TGTGCCAGCAGAAGGCAGGGGAATAGCAATCAGCCCCAGCATTTT.

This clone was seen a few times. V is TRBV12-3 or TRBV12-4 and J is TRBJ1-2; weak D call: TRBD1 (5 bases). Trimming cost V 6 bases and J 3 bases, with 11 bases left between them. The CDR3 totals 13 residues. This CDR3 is CASSRTLDYGYTF. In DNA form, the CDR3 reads TGTGCCAGCAGCCGGACATTGGACTATGGCTACACCTTC.

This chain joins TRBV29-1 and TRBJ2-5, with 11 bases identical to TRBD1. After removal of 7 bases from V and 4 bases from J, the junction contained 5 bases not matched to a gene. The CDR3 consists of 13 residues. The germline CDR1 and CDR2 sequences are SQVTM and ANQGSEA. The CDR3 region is CSGGQGARETQYF. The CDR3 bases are TGCAGCGGCGGACAGGGGGCTAGAGAGACCCAGTACTTC.

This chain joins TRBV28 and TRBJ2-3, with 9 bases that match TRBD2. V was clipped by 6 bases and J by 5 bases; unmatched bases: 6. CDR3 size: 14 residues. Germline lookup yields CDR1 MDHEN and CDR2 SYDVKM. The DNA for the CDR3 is TGTGCCAGCAGCTTAGCGGGAGTTGGAGATACGCAGTATTTT. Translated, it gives CASSLAGVGDTQYF.

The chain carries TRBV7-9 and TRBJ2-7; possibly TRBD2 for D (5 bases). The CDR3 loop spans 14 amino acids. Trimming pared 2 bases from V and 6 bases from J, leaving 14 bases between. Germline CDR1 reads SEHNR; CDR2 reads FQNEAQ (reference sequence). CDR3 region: CASSLSQEGREQYF. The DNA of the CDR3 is TGTGCCAGCAGCTTATCCCAAGAGGGTCGCGAGCAGTACTTC.

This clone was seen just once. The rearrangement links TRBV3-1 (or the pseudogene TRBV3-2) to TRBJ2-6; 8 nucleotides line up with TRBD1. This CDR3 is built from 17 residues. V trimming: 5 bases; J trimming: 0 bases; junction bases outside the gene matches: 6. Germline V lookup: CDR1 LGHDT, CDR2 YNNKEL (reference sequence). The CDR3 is CASSYGQGFSGANVLTF. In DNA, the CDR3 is TGTGCCAGCAGCTACGGACAGGGATTCTCTGGGGCCAACGTCCTGACTTTC.

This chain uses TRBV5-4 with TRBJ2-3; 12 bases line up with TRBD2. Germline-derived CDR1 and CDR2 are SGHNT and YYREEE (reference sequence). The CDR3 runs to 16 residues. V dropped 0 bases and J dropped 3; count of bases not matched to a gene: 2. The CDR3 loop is CASSLGTSGRTDTQYF. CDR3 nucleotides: TGTGCCAGCAGCTTGGGAACTAGCGGGAGGACAGATACGCAGTATTTT.